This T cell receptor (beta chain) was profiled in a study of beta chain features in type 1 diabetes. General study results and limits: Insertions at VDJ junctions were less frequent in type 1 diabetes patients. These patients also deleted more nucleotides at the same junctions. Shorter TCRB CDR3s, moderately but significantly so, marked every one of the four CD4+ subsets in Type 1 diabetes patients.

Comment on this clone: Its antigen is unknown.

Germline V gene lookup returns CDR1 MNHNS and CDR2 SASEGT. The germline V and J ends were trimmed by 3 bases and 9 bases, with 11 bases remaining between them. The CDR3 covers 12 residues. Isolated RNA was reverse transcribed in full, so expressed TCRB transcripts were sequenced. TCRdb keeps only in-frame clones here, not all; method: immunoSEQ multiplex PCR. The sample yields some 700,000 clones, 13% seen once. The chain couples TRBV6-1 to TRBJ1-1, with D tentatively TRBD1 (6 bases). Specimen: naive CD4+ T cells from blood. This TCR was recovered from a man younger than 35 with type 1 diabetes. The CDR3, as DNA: TGTGCCAGCAGTGAGGCGGACAGAAAAGCTTTCTTT. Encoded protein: CASSEADRKAFF.